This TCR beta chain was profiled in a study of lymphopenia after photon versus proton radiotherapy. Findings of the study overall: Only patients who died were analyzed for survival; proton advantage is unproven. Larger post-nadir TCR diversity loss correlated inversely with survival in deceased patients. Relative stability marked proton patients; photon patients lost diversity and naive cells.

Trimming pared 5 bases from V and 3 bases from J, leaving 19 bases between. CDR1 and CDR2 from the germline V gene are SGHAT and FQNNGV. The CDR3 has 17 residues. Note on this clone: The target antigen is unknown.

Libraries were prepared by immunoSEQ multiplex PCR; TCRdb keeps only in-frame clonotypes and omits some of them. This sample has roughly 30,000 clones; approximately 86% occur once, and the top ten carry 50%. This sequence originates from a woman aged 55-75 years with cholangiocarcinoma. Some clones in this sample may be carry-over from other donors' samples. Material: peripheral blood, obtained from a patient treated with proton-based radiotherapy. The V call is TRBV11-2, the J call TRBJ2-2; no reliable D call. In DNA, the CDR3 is TGTGCCAGCAGCCCTAGGGCTTTGCAATCTTACACCGGGGAGCTGTTTTTT. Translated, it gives CASSPRALQSYTGELFF.